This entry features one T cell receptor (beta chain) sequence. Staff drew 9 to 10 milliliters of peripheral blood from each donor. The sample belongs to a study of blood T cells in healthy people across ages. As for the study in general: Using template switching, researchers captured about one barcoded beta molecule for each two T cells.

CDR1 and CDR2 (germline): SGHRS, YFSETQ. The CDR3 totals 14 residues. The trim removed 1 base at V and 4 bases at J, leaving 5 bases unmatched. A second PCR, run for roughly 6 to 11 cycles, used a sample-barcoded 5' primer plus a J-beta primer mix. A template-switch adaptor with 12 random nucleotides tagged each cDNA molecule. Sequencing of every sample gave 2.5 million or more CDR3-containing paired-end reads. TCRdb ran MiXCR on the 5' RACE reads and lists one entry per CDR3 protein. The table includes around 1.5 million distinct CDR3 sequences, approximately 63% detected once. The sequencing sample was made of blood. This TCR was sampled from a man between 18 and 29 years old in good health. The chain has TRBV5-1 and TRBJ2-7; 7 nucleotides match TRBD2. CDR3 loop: CASSLRGRAYEQYF. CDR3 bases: TGCGCCAGCAGCTTGCGCGGGAGAGCGTACGAGCAGTACTTC.